This T cell receptor (beta chain) was identified in a study of tumor-infiltrating lymphocytes in primary liver carcinoma. Across the study: The cohort consisted of patients whose primary liver carcinoma was surgically resected. The patients, men and women alike, were aged 30 to 69 years. Study-wide results and caveats: The difference in top-250-clone fraction between tumors and blood was significant, favoring tumors (p = 0.039).

Blood RNA came from unsorted whole blood; germline DNA was also extracted. What was collected before surgery was four milliliters of peripheral blood. Concerning this clonotype itself: The target antigen is unknown. A read error may produce the germline difference seen at one junction end.

This CDR3 is 13 amino acids long. Per germline, CDR1 MDHEN and CDR2 SYDVKM. TCR beta cDNA was prepared out of 500 ng total RNA by means of a constant-region primer. Nested multiplex PCR, run for three rounds with slightly modified ARM-PCR, yielded TCR beta libraries. TRBV1-TRBV30 forward and Cbeta reverse primers drove the first two approximately 11-cycle rounds. One entry per CDR3 protein, called by TCRdb with MiXCR from the multiplex PCR reads. The repertoire has approximately 330,000 distinct CDR3 sequences, less than 75% of them found once; the top ten carry roughly 6%. The sequencing input was peripheral blood. The V gene is TRBV28, the J gene TRBJ1-5; D is uncertain. The TCR comes from a man aged 40-49 years with primary liver carcinoma and hepatitis B virus infection. CDR3 coding DNA: TGTGCCAGCAGTTTAACGGGGAGTCAGCCCCGGCATTTT. This gives the protein CASSLTGSQPRHF.